This T cell receptor beta chain was sequenced in a study of OX40 agonist ivuxolimab in advanced cancers. About the study: Partial responses were achieved by three patients, one with hepatocellular carcinoma and two with cutaneous melanoma.

The table came from immunoSEQ multiplex PCR; TCRdb's copy has only in-frame clones and leaves some out. The sample contains about 79,000 clones, 88% of which appear only once. This clone appeared once. Sequenced material: CD4+ or CD8+ T cells sorted from blood, taken in a trial of the OX40 agonist ivuxolimab. This clonotype was sampled from an adult with an advanced solid tumor such as melanoma, head and neck, liver or kidney cancer.

The CDR3 here is CASSLVQGKNIQYF. In nucleotides, the CDR3 is TGTGCCAGCAGCTTAGTGCAGGGAAAAAACATTCAGTACTTC. The chain carries TRBV7-9 and TRBJ2-4; a weak D match, TRBD1 (5 bases). V dropped 1 base and J dropped 4 bases, with 8 bases sitting between them. The germline CDR1 and CDR2 sequences are SEHNR and FQNEAQ (reference sequence). This CDR3 has 14 residues.